One and the same sample provided the 5 T cell receptor beta chains below, sequenced in a study of cytomegalovirus exposure and HLA in healthy donors. The PCR employed 60 Vbeta primers together with 13 Jbeta primers. Assay used: immunoSEQ multiplex PCR; TCRdb lists only in-frame clones, some missing. The data contain 100,000 to 150,000 clones, around 82% of them seen just once; the ten biggest clones take up roughly 11%. Sequenced sample: PBMCs. Receptors originate from a man between 25 and 39 years old in good health and CMV-seropositive.

The chain recombines TRBV9 with TRBJ2-2; tentative D call: TRBD2 (5 bases). This CDR3 has 16 residues. Germline V CDR1 and CDR2: SGDLS, YYNGEE. Trimming left V 0 bases short and J 4 bases short, with 13 bases between. In nucleotides, the CDR3 is TGTGCCAGCAGCGTAGGCCCTAGCAGGAGCACCGGGGAGCTGTTTTTT. Its translation is CASSVGPSRSTGELFF.

The chain joins TRBV11-2 to TRBJ1-1; D may be TRBD1 (6 bases). CDR3 length: 16 amino acids. Germline CDR1 reads SGHAT; CDR2 reads FQNNGV. V was cut by 1 base and J by 0 bases, with 12 bases left in between. In DNA form, the CDR3 reads TGTGCCAGCAGCTTAGGGGCCACAGGGATGAACACTGAAGCTTTCTTT. Amino acid sequence: CASSLGATGMNTEAFF.

This clone was counted a few times. Other DNA sequences in the same sample also yield this CDR3. The CDR3 reads CASSFSGQGKNIQYF. CDR3 coding DNA: TGTGCCAGCAGTTTCTCGGGACAGGGAAAAAACATTCAGTACTTC. The chain joins TRBV27 to TRBJ2-4; TRBD1 agrees at 9 bases. Germline V CDR1 and CDR2: MNHEY, SMNVEV (reference sequence). V dropped 3 bases and J dropped 4; count of bases not matched to a gene: 4. The CDR3 loop spans 15 amino acids.

CDR3: CASSLASGRNTEAFF. CDR3 nucleotides: TGTGCCAGCAGCTTAGCGTCAGGGCGTAACACTGAAGCTTTCTTT. The rearrangement uses TRBV7-9 and TRBJ1-1, with a weak D call TRBD1 (5 bases). The CDR3 covers 15 residues. CDR1 and CDR2 from the germline V gene are SEHNR and FQNEAQ (reference sequence). V was pared by 0 bases and J by 2 bases, with 10 bases between.

The chain combines TRBV10-3 with TRBJ2-7; possibly TRBD1 for D (6 bases). V shed 5 bases and J shed 3 bases, with 14 bases lying between them. This CDR3 region has 14 residues. CDR1 and CDR2 (germline): ENHRY, SYGVKD. In DNA form, the CDR3 reads TGTGCCATCAGTTCAGGGGTTGAGGGCTACGAGCAGTACTTC. This encodes CAISSGVEGYEQYF.